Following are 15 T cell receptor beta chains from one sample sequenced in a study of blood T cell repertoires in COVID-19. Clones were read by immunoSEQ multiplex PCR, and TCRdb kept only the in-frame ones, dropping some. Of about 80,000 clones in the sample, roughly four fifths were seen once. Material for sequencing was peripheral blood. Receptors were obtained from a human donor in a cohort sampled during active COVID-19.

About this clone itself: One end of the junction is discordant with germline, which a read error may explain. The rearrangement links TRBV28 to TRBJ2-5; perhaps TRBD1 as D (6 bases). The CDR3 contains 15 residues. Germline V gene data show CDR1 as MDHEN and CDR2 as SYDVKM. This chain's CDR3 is CASSLGDTRQGTQYF. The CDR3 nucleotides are TGTGCCAGCAGTCTTGGGGACACCCGTCAAGGGACCCAGTACTTC.

DNA of the CDR3: TGTGCCAGCTCACCACAGGGCGGGGCCAAAAACATTCAGTACTTC. It specifies CASSPQGGAKNIQYF. The rearrangement uses TRBV18 and TRBJ2-4; weak D call: TRBD2 (5 bases). The germline V gene has CDR1 KGHSH and CDR2 LQKENI. V lost 1 base, J lost 1 base, and 8 bases lay in between. There are 15 residues in the CDR3.

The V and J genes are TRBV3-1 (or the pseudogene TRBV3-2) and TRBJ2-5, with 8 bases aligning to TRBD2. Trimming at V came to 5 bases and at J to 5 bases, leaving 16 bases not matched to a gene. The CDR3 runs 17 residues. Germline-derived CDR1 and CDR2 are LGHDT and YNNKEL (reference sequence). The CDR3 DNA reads TGTGCCAGCAGCAAGGGCAAGCGGGGGACCCTCCGGGAGACCCAGTACTTC. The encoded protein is CASSKGKRGTLRETQYF.

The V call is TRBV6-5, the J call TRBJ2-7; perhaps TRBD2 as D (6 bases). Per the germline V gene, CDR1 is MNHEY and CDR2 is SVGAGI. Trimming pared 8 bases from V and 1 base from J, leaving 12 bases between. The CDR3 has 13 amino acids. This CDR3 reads CASGRGDSYEQYF. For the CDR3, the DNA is TGTGCCAGCGGGCGGGGTGATTCCTACGAGCAGTACTTC.

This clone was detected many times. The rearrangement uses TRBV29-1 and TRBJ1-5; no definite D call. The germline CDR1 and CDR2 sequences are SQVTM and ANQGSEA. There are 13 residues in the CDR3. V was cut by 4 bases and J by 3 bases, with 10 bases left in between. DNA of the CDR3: TGCAGCGTTGTTACAGACTACAATCAGCCCCAGCATTTT. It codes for CSVVTDYNQPQHF.

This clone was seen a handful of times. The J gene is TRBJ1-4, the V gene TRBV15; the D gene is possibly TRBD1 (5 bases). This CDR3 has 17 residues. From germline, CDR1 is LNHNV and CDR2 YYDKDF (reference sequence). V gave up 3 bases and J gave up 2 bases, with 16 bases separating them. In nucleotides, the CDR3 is TGTGCCACCAGCAGCCCAGGGATAACACGGACTAATGAAAAACTGTTTTTT. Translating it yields CATSSPGITRTNEKLFF.

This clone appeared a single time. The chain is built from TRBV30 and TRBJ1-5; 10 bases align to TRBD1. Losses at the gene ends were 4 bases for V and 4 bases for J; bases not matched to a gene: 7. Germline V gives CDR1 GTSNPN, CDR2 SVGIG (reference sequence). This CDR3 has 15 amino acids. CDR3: CAWMIKGQGNQPQHF. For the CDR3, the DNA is TGTGCCTGGATGATAAAGGGACAGGGGAATCAGCCCCAGCATTTT.

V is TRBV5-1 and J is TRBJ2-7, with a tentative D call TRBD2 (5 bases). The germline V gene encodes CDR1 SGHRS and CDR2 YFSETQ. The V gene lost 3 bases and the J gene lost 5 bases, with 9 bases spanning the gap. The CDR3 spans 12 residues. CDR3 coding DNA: TGCGCCAGCAGCTCGCTGGGAGACGAGCAGTACTTC. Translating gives CASSSLGDEQYF.

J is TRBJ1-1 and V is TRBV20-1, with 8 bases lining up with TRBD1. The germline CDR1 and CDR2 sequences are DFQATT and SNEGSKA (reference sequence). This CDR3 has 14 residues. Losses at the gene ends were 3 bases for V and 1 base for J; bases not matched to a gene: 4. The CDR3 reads CSASTGGWNTEAFF. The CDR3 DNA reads TGCAGTGCTAGTACAGGGGGGTGGAACACTGAAGCTTTCTTT.

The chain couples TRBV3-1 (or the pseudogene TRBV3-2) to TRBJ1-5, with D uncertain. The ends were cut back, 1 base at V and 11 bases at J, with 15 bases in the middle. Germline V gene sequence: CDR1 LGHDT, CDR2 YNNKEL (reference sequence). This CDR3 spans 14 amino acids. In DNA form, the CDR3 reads TGTGCCAGCAGCCAAGGACAACGTTCTATGTCCCAGCATTTT. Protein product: CASSQGQRSMSQHF.

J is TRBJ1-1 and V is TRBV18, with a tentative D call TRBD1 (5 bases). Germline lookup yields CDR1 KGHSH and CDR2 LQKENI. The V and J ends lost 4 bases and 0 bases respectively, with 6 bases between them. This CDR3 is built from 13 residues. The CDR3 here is CASSQQVNTEAFF. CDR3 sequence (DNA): TGTGCCAGCTCACAACAGGTGAACACTGAAGCTTTCTTT.

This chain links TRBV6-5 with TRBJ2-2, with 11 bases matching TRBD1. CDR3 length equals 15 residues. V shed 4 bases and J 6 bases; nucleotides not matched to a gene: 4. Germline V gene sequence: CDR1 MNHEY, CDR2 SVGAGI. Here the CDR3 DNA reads TGTGCCAGCAGTTCACCGGGACAGGGGGCCGGGGAGCTGTTTTTT. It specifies CASSSPGQGAGELFF.

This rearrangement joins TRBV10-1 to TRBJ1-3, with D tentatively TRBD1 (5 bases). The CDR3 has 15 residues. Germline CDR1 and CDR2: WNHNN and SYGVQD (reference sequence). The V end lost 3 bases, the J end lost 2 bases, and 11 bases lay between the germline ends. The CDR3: CASSDPGKTGNTIYF. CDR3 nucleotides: TGCGCCAGCAGTGACCCAGGGAAGACTGGAAACACCATATATTTT.

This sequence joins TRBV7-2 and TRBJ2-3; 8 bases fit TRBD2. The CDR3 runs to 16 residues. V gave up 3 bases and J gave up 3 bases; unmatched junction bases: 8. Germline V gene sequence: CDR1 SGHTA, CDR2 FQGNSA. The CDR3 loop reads CASSFRGTRGTDTQYF. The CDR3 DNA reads TGTGCCAGCAGCTTCAGAGGGACTAGAGGTACAGATACGCAGTATTTT.

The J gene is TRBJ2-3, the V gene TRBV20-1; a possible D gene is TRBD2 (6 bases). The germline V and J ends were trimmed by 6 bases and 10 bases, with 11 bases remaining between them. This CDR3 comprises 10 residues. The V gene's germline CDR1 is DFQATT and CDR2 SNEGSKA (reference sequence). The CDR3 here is CSAPRGPQYF. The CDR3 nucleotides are TGCAGTGCGCCGCGGGGTCCGCAGTATTTT.